This T cell receptor beta chain was sequenced in a study of blood T cell repertoires in COVID-19. At the level of the study: The origin of the acute and convalescent COVID-19 samples was the United States, Italy and Spain. PBMCs, B-cell-depleted T cells, or T cells were the source of the cDNA or gDNA that made up the material.

How the authors handled the data: Reference gene primer amplification gave estimated nucleated cell counts. This table comes from immunoSEQ multiplex PCR, and its TCRdb copy is limited to in-frame clones, with some not included. V and J calls and clone size are given by that table; D and trimming were obtained from the DNA. The profile shows around 230,000 clones, about 83% of them singletons. Source material: peripheral blood. The source of this sequence is a woman between 40 and 50 years old with active or convalescent COVID-19.

CDR3: CASSPPTGQGNGYTF. The CDR3 DNA reads as TGTGCCAGCTCACCACCGACGGGACAGGGGAATGGCTACACCTTC. The gene calls are TRBV18 and TRBJ1-2; TRBD1 matches at 10 bases. CDR1 is KGHSH, CDR2 LQKENI, per germline. Trimming took 0 bases from V and 6 from J; bases not matched to a gene: 4. The CDR3 is 15 residues long.